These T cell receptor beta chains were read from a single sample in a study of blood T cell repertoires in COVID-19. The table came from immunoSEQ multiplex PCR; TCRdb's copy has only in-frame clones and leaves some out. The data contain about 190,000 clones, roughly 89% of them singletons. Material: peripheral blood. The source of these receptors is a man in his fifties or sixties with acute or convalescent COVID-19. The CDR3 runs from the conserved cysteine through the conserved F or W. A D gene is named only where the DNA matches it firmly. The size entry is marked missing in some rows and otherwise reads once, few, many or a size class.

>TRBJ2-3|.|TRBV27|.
TGTGCCAGCAGTTCCCTCAGGGATACGCAGTATTTT
CASSSLRDTQYF
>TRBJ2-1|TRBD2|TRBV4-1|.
TGCGCCAGCAGCCATATAGCGGGGGGGCCGAATGAGCAGTTCTTC
CASSHIAGGPNEQFF
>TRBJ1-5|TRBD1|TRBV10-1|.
TGCGCCACCCCGAGGGGACAGGGACCCATCCGCAATCAGCCCCAGCATTTT
CATPRGQGPIRNQPQHF
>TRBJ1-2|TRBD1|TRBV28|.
TGTGCCAGCAGTTTGGGACAGGCGGACTATGGCTACACCTTC
CASSLGQADYGYTF
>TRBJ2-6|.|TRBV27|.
TGTGCCAGCAGTCTCCGGGATTCGATCTCTGGGGCCAACGTCCTGACTTTC
CASSLRDSISGANVLTF
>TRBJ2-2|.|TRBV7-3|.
TGTGCCAGCGGCCCTACAGGAAACACCGGGGAGCTGTTTTTT
CASGPTGNTGELFF
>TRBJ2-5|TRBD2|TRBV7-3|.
TGTGCCAGCAGCTTAGTGGGACTAGCGGGACAAGAGACCCAGTACTTC
CASSLVGLAGQETQYF
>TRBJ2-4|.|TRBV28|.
TGTGCCAGCAGTTTAGGGGGCGCCAAAAACATTCAGTACTTC
CASSLGGAKNIQYF
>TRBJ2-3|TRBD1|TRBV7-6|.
TGTGCCAGCAGCCAAGGGGGAATCGGGACAGGGGTTACAGATACGCAGTATTTT
CASSQGGIGTGVTDTQYF
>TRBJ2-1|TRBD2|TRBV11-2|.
TGTGCCAGCTCCTCCCTAAGCGGGGGGACCGTAGATGAGCAGTTCTTC
CASSSLSGGTVDEQFF
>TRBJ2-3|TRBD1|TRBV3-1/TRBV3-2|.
TGTGCCAGCAGAGGGACAGGGGTCAGCACAGATACGCAGTATTTT
CASRGTGVSTDTQYF
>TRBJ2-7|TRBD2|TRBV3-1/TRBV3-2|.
TGTGCCAGCAGCCGCGGACTAGCGGGTGATGAGCAGTACTTC
CASSRGLAGDEQYF
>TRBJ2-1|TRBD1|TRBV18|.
TGTGCCAGCTCACCCGGGACAGGGGGCACCTACAATGAGCAGTTCTTC
CASSPGTGGTYNEQFF
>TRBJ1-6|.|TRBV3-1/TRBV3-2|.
TGTGCCAGCAGCCAAGCCAGGGGTCTCTATAATTCACCCCTCCACTTT
CASSQARGLYNSPLHF
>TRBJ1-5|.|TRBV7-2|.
TGTGCCAGCAGCTTAGCCGGGGGAGGCTATCAGCCCCAGCATTTT
CASSLAGGGYQPQHF
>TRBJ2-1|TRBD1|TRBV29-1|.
TGCAGCGTACAGGGGACAGGGGGCCTTGAGCAGTTCTTC
CSVQGTGGLEQFF
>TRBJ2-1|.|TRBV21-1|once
TGTGCCAGCACCCGTAGGTCGAAGCGGGGGGCCCCATACAATGAGCAGTTCTTC
CASTRRSKRGAPYNEQFF
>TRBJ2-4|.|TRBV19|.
TGTGCCAGTAGTATATTCGCACAGGCCACGAGAAAAAACATTCAGTACTTC
CASSIFAQATRKNIQYF
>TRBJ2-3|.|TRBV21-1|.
TGTGCCACCGCTTGGGCTACTAGCACAGATACGCAGTATTTT
CATAWATSTDTQYF
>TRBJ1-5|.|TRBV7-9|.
TGTGCCAGCAGCCCGGGAGGAACCTCGAGGGGACGACAGCCCCAGCATTTT
CASSPGGTSRGRQPQHF
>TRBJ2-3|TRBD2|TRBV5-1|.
TGCGCCAGCAGCCCGGGACTAGCGGGAGTGGGCACAGATACGCAGTATTTT
CASSPGLAGVGTDTQYF
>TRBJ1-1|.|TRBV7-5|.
TGTGTCAGAAGCCCTGACGGCAGGAGGGTAAGCACTGAAGCTTTCTTT
CVRSPDGRRVSTEAFF
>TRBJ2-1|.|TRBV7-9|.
TGTGCCAGCAGCTGGGCGGGACTTAACAATGAGCAGTTCTTC
CASSWAGLNNEQFF